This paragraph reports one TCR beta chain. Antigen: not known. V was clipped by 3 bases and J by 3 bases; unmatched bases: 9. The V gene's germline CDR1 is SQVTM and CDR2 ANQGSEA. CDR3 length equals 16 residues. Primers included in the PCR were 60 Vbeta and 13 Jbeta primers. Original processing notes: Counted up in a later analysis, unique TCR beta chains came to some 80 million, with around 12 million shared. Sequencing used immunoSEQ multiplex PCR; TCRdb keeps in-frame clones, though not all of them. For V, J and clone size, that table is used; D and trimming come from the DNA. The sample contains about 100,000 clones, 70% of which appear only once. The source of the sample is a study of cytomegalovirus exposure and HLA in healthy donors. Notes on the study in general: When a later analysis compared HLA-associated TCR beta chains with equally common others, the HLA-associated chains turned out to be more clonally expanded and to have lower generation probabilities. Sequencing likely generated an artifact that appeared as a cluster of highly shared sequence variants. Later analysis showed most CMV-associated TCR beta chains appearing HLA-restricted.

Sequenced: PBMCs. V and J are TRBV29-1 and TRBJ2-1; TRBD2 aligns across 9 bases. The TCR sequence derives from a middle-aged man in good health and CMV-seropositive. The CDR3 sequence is CSVEGLAGFIYNEQFF. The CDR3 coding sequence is TGCAGCGTTGAGGGTCTAGCGGGGTTCATCTACAATGAGCAGTTCTTC.